Described below is a single TCR beta chain sequence and its context. This record comes from a study of blood T cell repertoires in COVID-19. At the level of the study: The analysed material was cDNA or gDNA that came from T cells, B-cell-depleted T cells, or PBMCs.

Seattle researchers signed up patients amid active infection and tracked them longitudinally. Profiling relied on immunoSEQ multiplex PCR, and the TCRdb table lists in-frame clones only, not all of them. The sample records about 420,000 clones, 70% to 90% being singletons. The V gene end was trimmed by 2 bases and the J gene end by 2 bases; junction bases not matched to a gene: 7. This CDR3 spans 17 amino acids. CDR1 and CDR2 (germline): SGDLS, YYNGEE. The origin of this receptor is a man between 18 and 29 years old with COVID-19, enrolled during active disease. This sequence joins TRBV9 and TRBJ2-2; 9 nucleotides agree with TRBD2. Input material: peripheral blood. The CDR3 sequence: CASSVRAGGYNTGELFF. CDR3 nucleotides: TGTGCCAGCAGCGTGCGAGCGGGAGGTTATAACACCGGGGAGCTGTTTTTT.